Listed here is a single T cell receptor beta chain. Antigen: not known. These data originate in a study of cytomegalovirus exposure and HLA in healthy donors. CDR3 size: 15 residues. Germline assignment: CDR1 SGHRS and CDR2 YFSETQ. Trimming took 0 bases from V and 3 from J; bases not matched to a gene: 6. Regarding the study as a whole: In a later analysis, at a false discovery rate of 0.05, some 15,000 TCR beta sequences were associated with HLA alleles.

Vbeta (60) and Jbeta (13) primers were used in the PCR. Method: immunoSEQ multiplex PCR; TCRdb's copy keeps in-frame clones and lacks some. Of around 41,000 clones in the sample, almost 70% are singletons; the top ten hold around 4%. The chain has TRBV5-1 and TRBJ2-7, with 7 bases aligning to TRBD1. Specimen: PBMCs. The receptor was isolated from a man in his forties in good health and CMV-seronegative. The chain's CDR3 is CASSLGTGLGYEQYF. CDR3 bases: TGCGCCAGCAGCTTGGGGACAGGCCTCGGCTACGAGCAGTACTTC. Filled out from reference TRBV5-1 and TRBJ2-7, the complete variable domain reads KAGVTQTPRYLIKTRGQQVTLSCSPISGHRSVSWYQQTPGQGLQFLFEYFSETQRNKGNFPGRFSGRQFSNSRSEMNVSTLELGDSALYLCASSLGTGLGYEQYFGPGTRLTVT.